The 4 T cell receptor beta chains listed next were all sequenced from one sample in a study of T cells expressing NK-cell markers. After re-calling the 5' RACE reads, TCRdb lists one entry per CDR3 protein, DNA absent. The repertoire shows a few hundred thousand distinct CDR3 sequences; the top ten hold roughly 3.4%. Material: blood T cells: a sorted CD56 or NKG2C T cell subset, CD4+ or CD8+ T cells, or bulk PBMC T cells (not recorded which). These TCRs come from a man aged 18-30 years in good health.

The gene calls are TRBV5-1 and TRBJ2-1; TCRdb reports TRBD2, a call that lacks DNA to check it against. CDR3 length equals 14 residues. Per germline, CDR1 SGHRS and CDR2 YFSETQ. The chain's CDR3 is CASSLIASGREQFF.

The genes are TRBV24-1 and TRBJ2-1; TCRdb lists TRBD2, though no DNA is available to test this call. The germline V gene has CDR1 KGHDR and CDR2 SFDVKD. CDR3 length: 14 amino acids. The CDR3 here is CATSDFASGSAQFF.

The chain recombines TRBV18 with TRBJ2-1; the TCRdb D gene call, TRBD2, has no DNA to confirm it. CDR1 is KGHSH and CDR2 is LQKENI in the germline V gene. The CDR3 length is 19 residues. Here the CDR3 reads CASSPRNTPLAGPYNEQFF.

This chain connects TRBV18 to TRBJ2-5. Germline CDR1 and CDR2: KGHSH and LQKENI. The length of the CDR3 is 14 residues. CDR3 amino acids: CASSPILESETQYF.